This T cell receptor beta chain was observed in a study of response to subunit inactivated influenza vaccine. Regarding the study as a whole: Authors suggested seasonal influenza vaccinations each recruit few new T cells.

This clonotype has only a few counts. What it binds is not known. TCRdb analysed the RT-PCR reads with MiXCR anew, one entry per CDR3 protein. The profile shows 700,000 to 800,000 distinct CDR3 sequences, approximately 18% of them singletons. The sequencing used PBMCs from blood, collected about 5 days after vaccination. This receptor was obtained from a man aged 50-59 years who received an inactivated influenza vaccine.

The CDR3 loop is CASSRRTGSNTGELFF. The CDR3 DNA reads as TGTGCCAGCAGCCGGAGGACAGGATCGAACACCGGGGAGCTGTTTTTT. The chain recombines TRBV5-5 with TRBJ2-2, with TRBD1 identical over 7 bases. The CDR3 is 16 amino acids. The trim removed 4 bases at V and 0 bases at J, leaving 6 bases unmatched. Germline CDR1 and CDR2: SGHKS and YYEKEE (reference sequence).